A single sample is the source of the 13 T cell receptor beta chains below, sequenced in a study of shared T cell receptors in the human thymus. Assay: immunoSEQ multiplex PCR; the TCRdb copy retains only in-frame clones and omits some. The table has under 450,000 clones, approximately 95% seen once; the top ten hold roughly 0.021%. The specimen sequenced was thymocytes. The origin of the receptors is a human donor.

This clone appeared a single time. The CDR3 loop reads CASSQVKRERHGELFF. In nucleotides, the CDR3 is TGCGCCAGCAGCCAAGTTAAGCGGGAGAGGCACGGGGAGCTGTTTTTT. The chain employs TRBV4-3 and TRBJ2-2; 8 nucleotides agree with TRBD2. The V segment lost 1 base and the J segment 7 bases; nucleotides outside the gene matches: 8. This CDR3 spans 16 amino acids. From germline, CDR1 is LGHNA and CDR2 YSLEER.

The chain uses TRBV30 and TRBJ1-4, with a weak D call TRBD1 (6 bases). V was pared by 4 bases and J by 5 bases, with 14 bases between. CDR3 length: 14 residues. CDR1 is GTSNPN and CDR2 is SVGIG in the germline V gene (reference sequence). CDR3 in DNA: TGTGCCTGGACTACAGGGCGCCACAATGAAAAACTGTTTTTT. Protein: CAWTTGRHNEKLFF. The full variable domain, rest sourced from reference TRBV30 and TRBJ1-4, is SQTIHQWPATLVQPVGSPLSLECTVEGTSNPNLYWYRQAAGRGLQLLFYSVGIGQISSEVPQNLSASRPQDRQFILSSKKLLLSDSGFYLCAWTTGRHNEKLFFGSGTQLSVL.

The chain joins TRBV27 to TRBJ2-1, with 7 bases that match TRBD2. Germline values: CDR1 MNHEY, CDR2 SMNVEV (reference sequence). The CDR3 runs 13 residues. Losses at the gene ends were 3 bases for V and 4 bases for J; bases not matched to a gene: 0. The CDR3 DNA is TGTGCCAGCAGTTTCGGGAGGTACAATGAGCAGTTCTTC. This sequence encodes CASSFGRYNEQFF.

The V gene is TRBV2, the J gene TRBJ1-4, with D hard to call. The CDR3 has 11 residues. CDR1 is SNHLY, CDR2 FYNNEI, per germline. V was clipped by 3 bases and J by 7 bases, with 3 bases between them. CDR3 sequence: CASSEGEKLFF. The CDR3 DNA sequence: TGTGCCAGCAGTGAGGGTGAAAAACTGTTTTTT.

The rearrangement uses TRBV28 and TRBJ2-7; 7 bases match TRBD2. Germline V gives CDR1 MDHEN, CDR2 SYDVKM. V was pared by 6 bases and J by 2 bases, with 10 bases of the junction left unmatched. CDR3 length: 15 residues. The CDR3 DNA reads as TGTGCCAGCAGCTTGGAGGGAGGGGAACCCTACGAGCAGTACTTC. This sequence encodes CASSLEGGEPYEQYF.

The rearrangement uses TRBV14 and TRBJ1-1; TRBD1 agrees at 9 bases. Trimming cost V 4 bases and J 5 bases; bases outside gene matches: 5. The CDR3 contains 14 residues. Germline CDR1 is SGHDN and CDR2 is FVKESK. The CDR3 sequence is CASSPGTGRTEAFF. DNA of the CDR3: TGTGCCAGCAGCCCCGGGACAGGGCGGACTGAAGCTTTCTTT.

This sequence joins TRBV28 and TRBJ2-7; 10 nucleotides agree with TRBD1. Germline loops: CDR1 MDHEN, CDR2 SYDVKM. This CDR3 region has 14 residues. V trimming: 5 bases; J trimming: 6 bases; junction bases outside the gene matches: 7. DNA for the CDR3: TGTGCCAGCAGTGTCTGGACAGGGGGAATCGAGCAGTACTTC. Translating it yields CASSVWTGGIEQYF.

The chain has TRBV28 and TRBJ2-7, with 11 bases identical to TRBD1. The junction had 1 base not matched to a gene; V was cut back by 5 bases and J by 4 bases. Germline loops: CDR1 MDHEN, CDR2 SYDVKM. The CDR3 consists of 13 residues. The CDR3 loop reads CASSGTGGYEQYF. The DNA of the CDR3 is TGTGCCAGCAGTGGGACAGGGGGTTACGAGCAGTACTTC.

This chain connects TRBV25-1 to TRBJ1-4, with D uncertain. This CDR3 spans 13 amino acids. With 2 bases removed from V and 5 bases from J, the gap between germline ends came to 6 bases. From germline, CDR1 is MGHDK and CDR2 SYGVNS. CDR3 coding DNA: TGTGCCAGCAGTGAAATAAACAATGAAAAACTGTTTTTT. Protein: CASSEINNEKLFF.

V and J are TRBV5-8 and TRBJ1-2; D possibly corresponds to TRBD1 (5 bases). Trimming took off 4 bases at V and 3 bases at J, with 19 bases between the two ends. From germline, CDR1 is SGHTS and CDR2 YDEGEE. CDR3 length: 16 amino acids. CDR3 sequence reads: CASSARGTPLDYGYTF. In DNA form, the CDR3 reads TGTGCCAGCAGCGCCCGGGGCACTCCCCTTGACTATGGCTACACCTTC.

The chain employs TRBV6-1 and TRBJ1-2; 11 nucleotides line up with TRBD1. Unmatched junction bases numbered 7, after V lost 6 bases and J lost 7 bases. This CDR3 region has 14 residues. CDR1 is MNHNS and CDR2 is SASEGT in the germline V gene. In DNA form, the CDR3 reads TGTGCCAGCAGGGATCGGACAGGGGGCTGTGGCTACACCTTC. It yields the protein CASRDRTGGCGYTF.

The chain combines TRBV12-1 with TRBJ1-4. TRBV12-1 represents a pseudogene. This CDR3 contains 11 residues. CDR3 DNA sequence: TGTGCCAGCAGCCTAACAAGGACTCTGTTTTTT. It codes for CASSLTRTLFF.

Details on this clone: The DNA is omitted, as the CDR3 cannot be located on it reliably, and the CDR3 follows TCRdb's listing. The chain is built from TRBV30 and TRBJ2-2; the table's TRBD2 call for D was not verified on the DNA. The CDR3 numbers 20 amino acids, ends counted. Germline V gene lookup returns CDR1 GTSNPN and CDR2 SVGIG (reference sequence). CDR3 loop: CAWSVLVWTSGTDNTGELFF.